This passage covers 24 T cell receptor beta chains from one sample sequenced in a study of blood T cell repertoires in COVID-19. Generated by immunoSEQ multiplex PCR, the TCRdb table keeps only in-frame clones and is missing some. There are around 380,000 clones in the sample; around 87% occur only once, and 1% to 1.5% lies in the top ten. Source material: PBMCs or T cells enriched from blood (not recorded which). These receptors were taken from a young man who had recovered from COVID-19.

This clone has a single count. In nucleotides, the CDR3 is TGCGCCAGCAGCTTGGAAGGCGGCCAGAACTATGGCTACACCTTC. Protein sequence: CASSLEGGQNYGYTF. This sequence joins TRBV5-1 and TRBJ1-2; D gene unclear. The germline V gene has CDR1 SGHRS and CDR2 YFSETQ. V lost 0 bases and J 2 bases, leaving 11 bases between the germline ends. CDR3 length: 15 residues.

V is TRBV5-1 and J is TRBJ2-7; possible D gene TRBD1, 5 bases. Deletions cut 4 bases from V and 0 bases from J, with 11 bases between. The V gene's germline CDR1 is SGHRS and CDR2 YFSETQ. The CDR3 runs 14 residues. The CDR3 sequence is CASSPQGRSYEQYF. CDR3 in DNA: TGCGCCAGCAGCCCGCAGGGCCGCTCCTACGAGCAGTACTTC.

The rearrangement joins TRBV4-2 to TRBJ1-2; a weak D match, TRBD1 (5 bases). V lost 1 base, J lost 4 bases, and 10 bases lay in between. Germline lookup yields CDR1 LGHNA and CDR2 YNFKEQ. CDR3 length: 14 residues. The CDR3 reads CASSQGQGRYGYTF. The DNA of the CDR3 is TGTGCCAGCAGCCAAGGTCAGGGTCGCTATGGCTACACCTTC.

The chain combines TRBV25-1 with TRBJ1-2, with 9 bases aligning to TRBD1. V lost 1 base and J lost 4; bases outside the gene matches: 7. Germline V gene sequence: CDR1 MGHDK, CDR2 SYGVNS. This CDR3 region has 16 residues. The CDR3 nucleotides read TGTGCCAGCAGTGAATGGGGGACAGGGAAGTCCTATGGCTACACCTTC. It encodes CASSEWGTGKSYGYTF.

The rearrangement uses TRBV18 and TRBJ1-5; 8 bases fit TRBD1. The CDR3 runs to 16 residues. Germline loops: CDR1 KGHSH, CDR2 LQKENI. V lost 0 bases, J lost 2 bases, and 3 bases stayed unmatched. CDR3 sequence (DNA): TGTGCCAGCTCACCACCGACAGGGGAGGGCAATCAGCCCCAGCATTTT. Its translation: CASSPPTGEGNQPQHF.

The V call is TRBV7-9, the J call TRBJ1-5, with a possible D match to TRBD1 (5 bases). V shed 3 bases and J shed 9 bases, with 9 bases lying between them. Germline CDR1 reads SEHNR; CDR2 reads FQNEAQ (reference sequence). This CDR3 comprises 12 residues. The CDR3 is CASSFEDTPQHF. The CDR3 DNA reads as TGTGCCAGCAGCTTTGAGGACACGCCCCAGCATTTT. Based on the CDR3 plus reference TRBV7-9 and TRBJ1-5, the full variable domain is DTGVSQNPRHKITKRGQNVTFRCDPISEHNRLYWYRQTLGQGPEFLTYFQNEAQLEKSRLLSDRFSAERPKGSFSTLEIQRTEQGDSAMYLCASSFEDTPQHFGDGTRLSIL.

This chain joins TRBV13 and TRBJ2-1; 8 bases line up with TRBD2. The CDR3 sequence is 17 residues long. In germline, CDR1 is PRHDT, CDR2 FYEKMQ (reference sequence). J lost 9 bases, V lost 0 bases, and 13 bases had no gene match. The DNA for the CDR3 is TGTGCCAGCAGCTTAGGCTTGGTAGCGGGGCGACGGGTTGAGCAGTTCTTC. Residues: CASSLGLVAGRRVEQFF.

The chain carries TRBV5-1 and TRBJ2-1; the D gene is possibly TRBD1 (7 bases). V was shortened by 3 bases and J by 4 bases, with 14 bases between the two germline ends. The CDR3 extends over 15 amino acids. Per the germline V gene, CDR1 is SGHRS and CDR2 is YFSETQ. The CDR3 loop reads CASSSGQAGYNEQFF. The CDR3 DNA reads as TGCGCCAGCAGCTCCGGACAGGCGGGGTACAATGAGCAGTTCTTC.

Concerning this clone itself: Distinct nucleotide sequences in the sample also encode this CDR3. The CDR3 bases are TGTGCCAGCAGCTTAGATACGGGGTACGAGCAGTACTTC. Protein sequence: CASSLDTGYEQYF. The rearrangement joins TRBV11-3 to TRBJ2-7; tentative D call: TRBD2 (5 bases). The germline gives CDR1 SGHNT, CDR2 YENEEA. CDR3 length: 13 amino acids. V lost 0 bases and J lost 4, with 7 bases in between.

V usage is TRBV5-1 and J usage is TRBJ2-5, with D possibly being TRBD1 (5 bases). V lost 4 bases and J 2 bases, leaving 12 bases between the germline ends. The CDR3 contains 14 residues. Germline CDR1 reads SGHRS; CDR2 reads YFSETQ. For the CDR3, the DNA is TGCGCCAGCAGCGTTGGGGCCTCACAAGAGACCCAGTACTTC. This codes for CASSVGASQETQYF.

This clone showed up just a few times. The rearrangement joins TRBV27 to TRBJ1-2; 8 bases fit TRBD1. The CDR3 loop spans 16 amino acids. The V gene end was trimmed by 6 bases and the J gene end by 0 bases; junction bases not matched to a gene: 9. The V gene's germline CDR1 is MNHEY and CDR2 SMNVEV (reference sequence). The CDR3 sequence: CASRPPGQGSNYGYTF. The CDR3 coding sequence is TGTGCCAGCAGACCCCCTGGACAGGGCTCTAACTATGGCTACACCTTC.

V is TRBV7-3 and J is TRBJ2-5; 7 bases match TRBD1. The CDR3 contains 14 residues. In germline, CDR1 is SGHTA, CDR2 FQGTGA. The V segment lost 5 bases and the J segment 1 base; nucleotides outside the gene matches: 4. CDR3 sequence (DNA): TGTGCCAGCAGCCCCACAGGGGCCCAAGAGACCCAGTACTTC. Translation gives CASSPTGAQETQYF.

This chain joins TRBV5-4 and TRBJ1-2; 10 nucleotides align to TRBD1. The CDR3 runs 13 residues. Trimming removed 2 bases from V and 9 bases from J; junction bases left unmatched: 4. Germline loops: CDR1 SGHNT, CDR2 YYREEE (reference sequence). The CDR3: CASSLGTGERYTF. CDR3 coding DNA: TGTGCCAGCAGCTTAGGGACAGGGGAGCGCTACACCTTC.

The CDR3 DNA follows: TGTGCCAGCTCACCAGAATCTACGGGCACTGAAGCTTTCTTT. As protein: CASSPESTGTEAFF. V gene TRBV18 combines with J gene TRBJ1-1; D unclear. Germline V lookup: CDR1 KGHSH, CDR2 LQKENI. Trimming removed 2 bases at V and 4 bases at J, with 11 bases between. The CDR3 has 14 amino acids.

The rearrangement uses TRBV9 and TRBJ2-1; D is unclear. The CDR3 totals 15 residues. Trimming shortened V by 3 bases and J by 0 bases, and 10 bases separated the two germline ends. Per germline, CDR1 SGDLS and CDR2 YYNGEE. Here the CDR3 reads CASSGLYPSYNEQFF. CDR3 DNA: TGTGCCAGCAGCGGCCTCTATCCCTCCTACAATGAGCAGTTCTTC. The entire variable domain, with the rest obtained from reference TRBV9 and TRBJ2-1, is as follows: DSGVTQTPKHLITATGQRVTLRCSPRSGDLSVYWYQQSLDQGLQFLIQYYNGEERAKGNILERFSAQQFPDLHSELNLSSLELGDSALYFCASSGLYPSYNEQFFGPGTRLTVL.

The V and J genes are TRBV6-5 and TRBJ1-2; D not resolved. V was clipped by 8 bases and J by 4 bases, with 11 bases between them. CDR1 is MNHEY and CDR2 is SVGAGI in the germline V gene. CDR3 size: 12 residues. CDR3 region: CASRRHPYGYTF. In DNA, the CDR3 is TGTGCCAGCCGGCGACACCCCTATGGCTACACCTTC.

The genes are TRBV12-3 or TRBV12-4 and TRBJ1-1; D unresolved. V was pared by 7 bases and J by 3 bases, with 12 bases between. CDR3 size: 13 residues. CDR3 DNA: TGTGCCAGCACACCCAGACGGGACACTGAAGCTTTCTTT. Translation: CASTPRRDTEAFF.

Note on this clone: This CDR3 is also generated by other DNA sequences in the sample. The genes are TRBV15 and TRBJ2-2; 9 nucleotides match TRBD1. This CDR3 contains 15 residues. The ends lost 3 bases at V and 1 base at J; junction bases unmatched: 0. Germline CDR1 is LNHNV and CDR2 is YYDKDF (reference sequence). The CDR3 loop reads CATSRDRGNTGELFF. The CDR3 nucleotides are TGTGCCACCAGCAGGGACAGGGGGAACACCGGGGAGCTGTTTTTT.

This chain connects TRBV7-9 to TRBJ1-1; TRBD1 might be the D (6 bases). V lost 3 bases and J lost 2, with 10 bases in between. CDR1 and CDR2 (germline): SEHNR, FQNEAQ (reference sequence). This CDR3 contains 14 residues. The CDR3 DNA follows: TGTGCCAGCAGCTTTTTCAGGGGTAACACTGAAGCTTTCTTT. Protein product: CASSFFRGNTEAFF.

This rearrangement joins TRBV9 to TRBJ1-2; D gene ambiguous. V lost 3 bases to trimming and J lost 11 bases, with 8 bases between them. This CDR3 has 10 amino acids. The germline V gene has CDR1 SGDLS and CDR2 YYNGEE. CDR3 loop: CASSGGVYTF. The CDR3 DNA is TGTGCCAGCAGCGGCGGGGTGTACACCTTC.

This chain links TRBV27 with TRBJ2-7; 9 nucleotides line up with TRBD2. Germline lookup yields CDR1 MNHEY and CDR2 SMNVEV (reference sequence). V trimming: 6 bases; J trimming: 4 bases; junction bases outside the gene matches: 4. The CDR3 has 13 amino acids. As DNA, the CDR3 is TGTGCCAGCAGGGTGCTAGCGGGGTACGAGCAGTACTTC. It codes for CASRVLAGYEQYF.

The chain joins TRBV10-3 to TRBJ1-1; 7 bases line up with TRBD1. The CDR3 contains 13 residues. V shed 8 bases and J 3 bases; nucleotides not matched to a gene: 6. Germline values: CDR1 ENHRY, CDR2 SYGVKD. CDR3 amino acids: CAIWGRGDTEAFF. The CDR3, as DNA: TGTGCCATCTGGGGCAGGGGGGACACTGAAGCTTTCTTT.

The J gene is TRBJ2-7, the V gene TRBV12-5; D might be TRBD2 (5 bases). Trimming cost V 7 bases and J 2 bases, with 12 bases left between them. The germline V gene encodes CDR1 LGHNT and CDR2 FRNRAP. The CDR3 extends over 13 amino acids. The CDR3 protein is CASVSRGPYEQYF. The CDR3 coding sequence is TGTGCTAGTGTCTCACGCGGGCCCTACGAGCAGTACTTC.

This clone was seen once. The genes are TRBV5-8 and TRBJ1-2, with 9 bases fitting TRBD1. CDR1 is SGHTS, CDR2 YDEGEE, per germline. The CDR3 contains 14 residues. V was pared by 3 bases and J by 3 bases, with 3 bases of the junction left unmatched. This chain's CDR3 is CASSSWTGDYGYTF. The CDR3 nucleotides read TGTGCCAGCAGCTCCTGGACAGGGGACTATGGCTACACCTTC.